The 20 T cell receptor beta chains reported below all come from one sample, sequenced in a study of T cell changes during pregnancy in multiple sclerosis. Data came from immunoSEQ multiplex PCR; TCRdb stores just in-frame clones and leaves some out. The sample includes about 55,000 clones, around 89% of them seen just once. The sequences come from CD4+ T cells from peripheral blood mononuclear cells, collected in the first trimester of pregnancy. The source of these receptors is a female donor with multiple sclerosis, enrolled in a pregnancy study.

V is TRBV9 and J is TRBJ2-2; D not certain. The CDR3 sequence is 14 residues long. Germline V lookup: CDR1 SGDLS, CDR2 YYNGEE. V lost 0 bases to trimming and J lost 4 bases, with 7 bases between them. CDR3 in DNA: TGTGCCAGCAGCGTAGAGCTCCCCACCGGGGAGCTGTTTTTT. Translating gives CASSVELPTGELFF.

The rearrangement links TRBV5-5 to TRBJ1-2; no definite D call. Looked up from germline, CDR1 is SGHKS and CDR2 is YYEKEE (reference sequence). The CDR3 sequence is 14 residues long. Trimming cost V 2 bases and J 6 bases, with 14 bases left between them. The CDR3 DNA is TGTGCCAGCAGCTTACCAGGCACCGGCAATGGCTACACCTTC. It codes for CASSLPGTGNGYTF.

This chain links TRBV7-9 with TRBJ2-7; the D gene is possibly TRBD2 (6 bases). The CDR3 contains 12 residues. V was cut by 5 bases and J by 3 bases, with 8 bases left in between. CDR1 is SEHNR, CDR2 FQNEAQ, per germline (reference sequence). The CDR3 region is CASSLTSYEQYF. The CDR3 DNA sequence: TGTGCCAGCAGCCTGACTAGCTACGAGCAGTACTTC.

This clone was seen ten or more times. The chain recombines TRBV7-2 with TRBJ2-7, with a tentative D call TRBD1 (5 bases). Germline CDR1 reads SGHTA; CDR2 reads FQGNSA. V gave up 5 bases and J gave up 9 bases, with 20 bases separating them. This CDR3 is built from 14 residues. CDR3 DNA sequence: TGTGCCAGCAGCCCGTCGACTGGGAATACAGGGCAGTACTTC. Translated, it gives CASSPSTGNTGQYF.

This clone was recorded only once. The chain employs TRBV28 and TRBJ1-2, with a tentative D call TRBD1 (6 bases). Germline V CDR1 and CDR2: MDHEN, SYDVKM. The CDR3 runs to 14 residues. V lost 8 bases and J 8 bases, leaving 21 bases between the germline ends. The CDR3 here is CASGGTGWVGGYTF. The CDR3, as DNA: TGTGCCAGCGGGGGAACAGGGTGGGTTGGCGGCTACACCTTC.

The genes are TRBV11-3 and TRBJ1-1; unclear D gene. Germline CDR1 reads SGHNT; CDR2 reads YENEEA. Trimming left V 1 base short and J 1 base short, with 7 bases between. This CDR3 spans 14 amino acids. CDR3 residues: CASSLASGNTEAFF. CDR3 nucleotides: TGTGCCAGCAGCTTAGCTTCAGGGAACACTGAAGCTTTCTTT.

The genes are TRBV30 and TRBJ1-4; tentative D call: TRBD1 (5 bases). V lost 5 bases and J 4 bases, leaving 14 bases between the germline ends. The CDR3 runs to 14 residues. Looked up from germline, CDR1 is GTSNPN and CDR2 is SVGIG (reference sequence). CDR3 residues: CAWERAGFNEKLFF. The CDR3 DNA reads as TGTGCCTGGGAAAGGGCAGGGTTTAATGAAAAACTGTTTTTT.

The chain links TRBV2 to TRBJ1-5, with 9 bases lining up with TRBD1. Germline V gene data show CDR1 as SNHLY and CDR2 as FYNNEI. With V trimmed by 6 bases and J by 7 bases, 7 bases remained unmatched. The CDR3 spans 14 residues. This CDR3 is CASSGQGRNQPQHF. CDR3 sequence (DNA): TGTGCCAGCAGCGGACAGGGGCGAAACCAGCCCCAGCATTTT.

The gene calls are TRBV6-4 and TRBJ2-2, with D perhaps TRBD1 (6 bases). The CDR3 length is 15 residues. Germline lookup yields CDR1 MRHNA and CDR2 SNTAGT. Deletions cut 4 bases from V and 3 bases from J, with 12 bases between. CDR3 region: CASSAQGLYTGELFF. The CDR3 bases are TGTGCCAGCAGTGCCCAGGGGCTGTACACCGGGGAGCTGTTTTTT.

This chain joins TRBV6-5 and TRBJ1-1, with 7 positions matching TRBD1. CDR3 length: 15 residues. V lost 5 bases, J lost 3 bases, and 9 bases stayed unmatched. CDR1 and CDR2 from the germline V gene are MNHEY and SVGAGI. The CDR3 DNA reads as TGTGCCAGCAGTAGACCGACAGGGCCGTACACTGAAGCTTTCTTT. Residues: CASSRPTGPYTEAFF.

This clone was detected a few times. The chain employs TRBV18 and TRBJ2-7, with 10 bases fitting TRBD1. This CDR3 comprises 13 residues. CDR1 is KGHSH and CDR2 is LQKENI in the germline V gene. The J segment lost 5 bases and the V segment lost 6 bases, leaving 4 bases of the junction unmatched. CDR3 amino acids: CASSDRGPDEQYF. CDR3 nucleotide sequence: TGTGCCAGCTCCGACAGGGGGCCTGACGAGCAGTACTTC.

The chain links TRBV27 to TRBJ1-3; D gene unclear. Between the trimmed V and J ends, which lost 4 bases and 0 bases, there was a span of 7 bases. CDR1 and CDR2 from the germline V gene are MNHEY and SMNVEV (reference sequence). The CDR3 covers 14 residues. CDR3 coding DNA: TGTGCCAGCAGTTCCATTAGCTCTGGAAACACCATATATTTT. Translation: CASSSISSGNTIYF.

The chain combines TRBV4-1 with TRBJ2-2; TRBD2 matches at 11 bases. This CDR3 has 18 amino acids. In germline, CDR1 is MGHRA, CDR2 YSYEKL. Germline trimming cut 1 base from V and 5 bases from J; bases unmatched to any gene: 9. The CDR3 protein is CASSQGLAGSSWTGELFF. CDR3 in DNA: TGCGCCAGCAGCCAAGGACTAGCGGGATCTTCGTGGACCGGGGAGCTGTTTTTT.

This chain links TRBV19 with TRBJ1-4, with D hard to call. Germline-derived CDR1 and CDR2 are LNHDA and SQIVND (reference sequence). This CDR3 spans 15 amino acids. V was cut by 3 bases and J by 4 bases, with 12 bases left in between. The CDR3 DNA reads TGTGCCAGTAGTATTTGGGCCAGTAATAATGAAAAACTGTTTTTT. It specifies CASSIWASNNEKLFF.

This chain links TRBV18 with TRBJ1-2; D is uncertain. CDR1 and CDR2 from the germline V gene are KGHSH and LQKENI. The V end was cut by 3 bases, the J end by 5 bases, with 4 bases between. The CDR3 runs to 11 residues. CDR3 DNA sequence: TGTGCCAGCTCACCGGAGTATGGCTACACCTTC. It specifies CASSPEYGYTF.

This chain connects TRBV29-1 to TRBJ2-3, with TRBD2 matching 8 bases. This CDR3 has 14 residues. J was trimmed by 4 bases and V by 6 bases; bases with no gene match: 9. Germline loops: CDR1 SQVTM, CDR2 ANQGSEA. The DNA of the CDR3 is TGCAGCGTCCAGGCGACTAGCGTTTCAGATACGCAGTATTTT. It codes for CSVQATSVSDTQYF.

The rearrangement joins TRBV2 to TRBJ1-1; 8 nucleotides agree with TRBD1. This CDR3 contains 14 residues. Germline V gives CDR1 SNHLY, CDR2 FYNNEI. V lost 5 bases to trimming and J lost 0 bases; unmatched junction nucleotides: 2. As DNA, the CDR3 is TGTGCCAGCAGTTCGACAGGGGTGAACACTGAAGCTTTCTTT. Translated, it gives CASSSTGVNTEAFF. Supplemented by reference TRBV2 and TRBJ1-1, the full variable domain reads EPEVTQTPSHQVTQMGQEVILRCVPISNHLYFYWYRQILGQKVEFLVSFYNNEISEKSEIFDDQFSVERPDGSNFTLKIRSTKLEDSAMYFCASSSTGVNTEAFFGQGTRLTVV.

The rearrangement links TRBV7-9 to TRBJ1-2; 8 nucleotides match TRBD1. V shed 1 base and J 5 bases; nucleotides not matched to a gene: 6. This CDR3 is built from 15 residues. The germline V gene encodes CDR1 SEHNR and CDR2 FQNEAQ (reference sequence). CDR3 in DNA: TGTGCCAGCAGCTTAGTCGGGACAGGAGTTTATGGCTACACCTTC. Translating gives CASSLVGTGVYGYTF.

The rearrangement uses TRBV28 and TRBJ1-2; tentatively, D is TRBD1 (5 bases). The CDR3 extends over 15 amino acids. Per the germline V gene, CDR1 is MDHEN and CDR2 is SYDVKM. The V end lost 2 bases, the J end lost 4 bases, and 14 bases lay between the germline ends. CDR3 loop: CASSLGGWGPYGYTF. In DNA, the CDR3 is TGTGCCAGCAGTTTAGGAGGGTGGGGACCCTATGGCTACACCTTC.

This rearrangement joins TRBV7-4 to TRBJ2-1; 13 nucleotides line up with TRBD2. Unmatched junction bases numbered 7, after V lost 1 base and J lost 7 bases. CDR3 size: 17 residues. Germline V gives CDR1 SGHVT, CDR2 SQSDAQ. The CDR3 DNA reads TGTGCCAGCAGCTTAGTAACTAGCGGGGGGGCTGGAAATGAGCAGTTCTTC. This gives the protein CASSLVTSGGAGNEQFF.